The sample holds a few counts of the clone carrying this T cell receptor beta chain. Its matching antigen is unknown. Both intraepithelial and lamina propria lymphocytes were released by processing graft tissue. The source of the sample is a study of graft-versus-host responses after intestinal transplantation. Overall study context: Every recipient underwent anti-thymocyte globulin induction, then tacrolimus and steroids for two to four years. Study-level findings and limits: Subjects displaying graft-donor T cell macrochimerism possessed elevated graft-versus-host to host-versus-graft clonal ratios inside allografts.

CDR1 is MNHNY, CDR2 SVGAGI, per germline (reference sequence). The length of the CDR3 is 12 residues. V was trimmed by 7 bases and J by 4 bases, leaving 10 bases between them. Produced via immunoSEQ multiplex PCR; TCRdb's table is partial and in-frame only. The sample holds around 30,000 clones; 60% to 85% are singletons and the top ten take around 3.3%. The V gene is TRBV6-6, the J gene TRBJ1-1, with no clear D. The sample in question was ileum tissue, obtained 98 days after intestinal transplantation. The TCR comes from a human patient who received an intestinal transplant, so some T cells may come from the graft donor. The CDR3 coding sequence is TGTGCCAGCATACGACGATTCACTGAAGCTTTCTTT. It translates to CASIRRFTEAFF.